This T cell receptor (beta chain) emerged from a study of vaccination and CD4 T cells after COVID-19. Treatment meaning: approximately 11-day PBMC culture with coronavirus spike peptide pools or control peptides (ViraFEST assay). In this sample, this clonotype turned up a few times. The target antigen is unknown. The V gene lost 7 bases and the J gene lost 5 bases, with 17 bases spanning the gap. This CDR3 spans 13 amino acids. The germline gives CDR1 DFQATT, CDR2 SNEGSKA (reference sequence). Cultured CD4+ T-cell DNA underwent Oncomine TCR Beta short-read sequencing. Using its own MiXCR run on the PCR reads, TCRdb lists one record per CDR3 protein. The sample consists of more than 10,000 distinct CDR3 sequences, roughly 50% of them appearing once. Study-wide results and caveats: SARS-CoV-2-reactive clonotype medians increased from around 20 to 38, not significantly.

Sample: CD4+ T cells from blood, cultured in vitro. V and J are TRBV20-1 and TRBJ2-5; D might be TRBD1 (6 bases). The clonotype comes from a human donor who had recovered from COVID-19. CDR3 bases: TGCAGTGTCCTGGACAGTCGTAAGGAGACCCAGTACTTC. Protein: CSVLDSRKETQYF.